Listed below are T cell receptor beta chains from one sample, sequenced in a study of shared clonotypes between healthy human individuals. Clones were read by immunoSEQ multiplex PCR, and TCRdb kept only the in-frame ones, dropping some. The sample has 2 million to 3 million clones; 80% to 95% are singletons. Material for sequencing was naive CD4+ T cells from PBMCs. The receptors were sampled from a man aged 18-30 years in good health. Some clones in this sample may be carry-over from other donors' samples. The CDR3 runs from the conserved cysteine through the conserved F or W. D genes are given only for firm matches. A row's size may be missing; if present it is once, few, many or a size class.

d_gene: -; v_gene: TRBV4-1; abundance: -; j_gene: TRBJ1-3; CDR3aa: CATRTDLSGNTIYF; CDR3nt: TGCGCCACCAGGACAGACCTCTCTGGAAACACCATATATTTT
d_gene: TRBD2; v_gene: TRBV28; abundance: -; j_gene: TRBJ2-7; CDR3aa: CASSSGTTYYEQYF; CDR3nt: TGTGCCAGCAGTTCCGGGACTACCTATTACGAGCAGTACTTC
d_gene: TRBD1; v_gene: TRBV29-1; abundance: -; j_gene: TRBJ2-1; CDR3aa: CSVPDRGLYNEQFF; CDR3nt: TGCAGCGTCCCGGACAGGGGACTATACAATGAGCAGTTCTTC
d_gene: -; v_gene: TRBV11-2; abundance: -; j_gene: TRBJ2-5; CDR3aa: CASSTRAGPKLQETQYF; CDR3nt: TGTGCCAGCAGCACCAGAGCGGGCCCCAAACTCCAAGAGACCCAGTACTTC
d_gene: TRBD2; v_gene: TRBV5-1; abundance: -; j_gene: TRBJ2-1; CDR3aa: CASSWGRTSGIDEQFF; CDR3nt: TGCGCCAGCAGCTGGGGGCGGACTAGCGGGATCGATGAGCAGTTCTTC
d_gene: TRBD2; v_gene: TRBV19; abundance: once; j_gene: TRBJ2-5; CDR3aa: CASNRVFGRVWETQYF; CDR3nt: TGTGCCAGCAACCGTGTCTTTGGGAGGGTTTGGGAGACCCAGTACTTC
d_gene: -; v_gene: TRBV7-3; abundance: -; j_gene: TRBJ2-7; CDR3aa: CASSLISGGAYEQYF; CDR3nt: TGTGCCAGCAGCTTGATTTCTGGCGGGGCCTACGAGCAGTACTTC
d_gene: TRBD2; v_gene: TRBV7-2; abundance: once; j_gene: TRBJ2-5; CDR3aa: CASSFGGSETQYF; CDR3nt: TGTGCCAGCAGCTTCGGCGGGAGTGAGACCCAGTACTTC
d_gene: -; v_gene: TRBV5-4; abundance: -; j_gene: TRBJ1-1; CDR3aa: CASGVHRTTNTEAFF; CDR3nt: TGTGCCAGCGGAGTACACAGGACCACCAACACTGAAGCTTTCTTT
d_gene: TRBD2; v_gene: TRBV9; abundance: -; j_gene: TRBJ2-3; CDR3aa: CASSVVAGGGADTQYF; CDR3nt: TGTGCCAGCAGCGTAGTAGCGGGAGGAGGGGCAGATACGCAGTATTTT
d_gene: TRBD1; v_gene: TRBV11-2; abundance: -; j_gene: TRBJ1-4; CDR3aa: CASSLGQAFNEKLFF; CDR3nt: TGTGCCAGCAGCTTGGGACAGGCCTTTAATGAAAAACTGTTTTTT
d_gene: TRBD1; v_gene: TRBV6-6; abundance: -; j_gene: TRBJ2-3; CDR3aa: CASSYVDRGDTQYF; CDR3nt: TGTGCCAGCAGTTACGTCGACAGGGGGGATACGCAGTATTTT
d_gene: -; v_gene: TRBV6-6; abundance: once; j_gene: TRBJ1-2; CDR3aa: CASADAGAQGYTF; CDR3nt: TGTGCCAGCGCCGACGCGGGGGCTCAGGGCTACACCTTC
d_gene: -; v_gene: TRBV7-8; abundance: -; j_gene: TRBJ2-2; CDR3aa: CASSLLRLALSGELFF; CDR3nt: TGTGCCAGCAGCCTTCTCCGGCTAGCGCTCTCCGGGGAGCTGTTTTTT
d_gene: -; v_gene: TRBV7-2; abundance: -; j_gene: TRBJ1-2; CDR3aa: CASSLGRGSPNGYTF; CDR3nt: TGTGCCAGCAGCTTAGGAAGGGGATCCCCTAATGGCTACACCTTC
d_gene: TRBD1; v_gene: TRBV28; abundance: -; j_gene: TRBJ2-2; CDR3aa: CASSPAGTGHTGELFF; CDR3nt: TGTGCCAGCAGCCCCGCCGGGACAGGGCACACCGGGGAGCTGTTTTTT
d_gene: -; v_gene: TRBV28; abundance: -; j_gene: TRBJ1-3; CDR3aa: CATAGSEKGNTIYF; CDR3nt: TGTGCCACCGCGGGCAGCGAAAAGGGAAACACCATATATTTT
d_gene: TRBD1; v_gene: TRBV9; abundance: few; j_gene: TRBJ1-4; CDR3aa: CASSGDPGQERATNEKLFF; CDR3nt: TGTGCCAGCAGCGGAGACCCGGGACAGGAACGTGCAACTAATGAAAAACTGTTTTTT
d_gene: -; v_gene: TRBV30; abundance: -; j_gene: TRBJ1-1; CDR3aa: CAWSGAQRAEAFF; CDR3nt: TGTGCCTGGAGTGGAGCACAAAGGGCTGAAGCTTTCTTT
d_gene: -; v_gene: TRBV5-1; abundance: once; j_gene: TRBJ1-6; CDR3aa: CASSLVAGQSPLHF; CDR3nt: TGCGCCAGCAGCTTGGTCGCAGGGCAATCACCCCTCCACTTT
d_gene: -; v_gene: TRBV10-3; abundance: -; j_gene: TRBJ2-6; CDR3aa: CAISREGPGANVLTF; CDR3nt: TGTGCCATCAGTCGAGAGGGGCCTGGGGCCAACGTCCTGACTTTC
d_gene: TRBD1; v_gene: TRBV10-1; abundance: -; j_gene: TRBJ1-1; CDR3aa: CASRRGQGDTEAFF; CDR3nt: TGCGCCAGCAGGAGAGGACAGGGAGACACTGAAGCTTTCTTT
d_gene: -; v_gene: TRBV5-4; abundance: -; j_gene: TRBJ2-7; CDR3aa: CASSLRGAALPEQYF; CDR3nt: TGTGCCAGCAGCTTGAGGGGAGCGGCCCTCCCCGAGCAGTACTTC
d_gene: -; v_gene: TRBV5-1; abundance: -; j_gene: TRBJ2-3; CDR3aa: CASSLEVGTQYF; CDR3nt: TGCGCCAGCAGCTTGGAGGTAGGAACGCAGTATTTT
d_gene: -; v_gene: TRBV29-1; abundance: -; j_gene: TRBJ1-2; CDR3aa: CSVDAWWGSIYGYTF; CDR3nt: TGCAGCGTTGACGCTTGGTGGGGCAGTATATATGGCTACACCTTC
d_gene: TRBD1; v_gene: TRBV4-3; abundance: -; j_gene: TRBJ2-7; CDR3aa: CASSQGTGNEQYF; CDR3nt: TGCGCCAGCAGCCAAGGGACAGGCAACGAGCAGTACTTC
d_gene: -; v_gene: TRBV27; abundance: -; j_gene: TRBJ2-3; CDR3aa: CASRSTADTQYF; CDR3nt: TGTGCCAGCAGGTCTACAGCGGATACGCAGTATTTT
d_gene: -; v_gene: TRBV20-1; abundance: few; j_gene: TRBJ2-5; CDR3aa: CSASPGETQYF; CDR3nt: TGCAGTGCTAGCCCGGGAGAGACCCAGTACTTC
d_gene: -; v_gene: TRBV29-1; abundance: -; j_gene: TRBJ2-1; CDR3aa: CSVTPSYNEQFF; CDR3nt: TGCAGCGTTACCCCCTCCTACAATGAGCAGTTCTTC
d_gene: TRBD2; v_gene: TRBV5-6; abundance: -; j_gene: TRBJ2-1; CDR3aa: CASTKTLAGVRDEQFF; CDR3nt: TGTGCCAGCACCAAGACACTAGCGGGAGTTAGGGATGAGCAGTTCTTC
d_gene: TRBD1; v_gene: TRBV2; abundance: -; j_gene: TRBJ1-1; CDR3aa: CASRGGKQATEAFF; CDR3nt: TGTGCCAGCAGAGGGGGCAAGCAGGCCACTGAAGCTTTCTTT
d_gene: -; v_gene: TRBV30; abundance: -; j_gene: TRBJ1-3; CDR3aa: CAWSGGRFSGNTIYF; CDR3nt: TGTGCCTGGAGTGGGGGACGGTTCTCTGGAAACACCATATATTTT
d_gene: TRBD2; v_gene: TRBV9; abundance: once; j_gene: TRBJ2-3; CDR3aa: CASSVGMGPSGRNPGTQYF; CDR3nt: TGTGCCAGCAGCGTAGGAATGGGACCTAGCGGGAGGAACCCCGGTACGCAGTATTTT
d_gene: -; v_gene: TRBV15; abundance: -; j_gene: TRBJ2-3; CDR3aa: CATSRDTEDTQYF; CDR3nt: TGTGCCACCAGCAGAGATACGGAGGATACGCAGTATTTT
d_gene: -; v_gene: TRBV9; abundance: -; j_gene: TRBJ2-7; CDR3aa: CASSVVYGPYEQYF; CDR3nt: TGTGCCAGCAGCGTAGTGTATGGTCCCTACGAGCAGTACTTC
d_gene: -; v_gene: TRBV9; abundance: -; j_gene: TRBJ1-3; CDR3aa: CASSVDIVVGQGPSSSGNTIYF; CDR3nt: TGTGCCAGCAGCGTAGATATAGTCGTCGGTCAGGGGCCCTCGAGCTCTGGAAACACCATATATTTT
d_gene: -; v_gene: TRBV6-1; abundance: -; j_gene: TRBJ1-1; CDR3aa: CASSVLWDLGTEAFF; CDR3nt: TGTGCCAGCAGTGTACTTTGGGACCTGGGAACTGAAGCTTTCTTT
d_gene: TRBD1; v_gene: TRBV7-9; abundance: once; j_gene: TRBJ1-5; CDR3aa: CASSLGAGGRNQPQHF; CDR3nt: TGTGCCAGCAGCTTAGGGGCAGGGGGCAGGAATCAGCCCCAGCATTTT
d_gene: TRBD1; v_gene: TRBV6-5; abundance: -; j_gene: TRBJ2-2; CDR3aa: CASSITGTETGELFF; CDR3nt: TGTGCCAGCAGTATTACCGGGACAGAGACCGGGGAGCTGTTTTTT
d_gene: TRBD2; v_gene: TRBV19; abundance: -; j_gene: TRBJ2-4; CDR3aa: CASSPGLAGPNAKNIQYF; CDR3nt: TGTGCCAGTAGTCCGGGACTAGCGGGACCCAACGCCAAAAACATTCAGTACTTC
d_gene: TRBD1; v_gene: TRBV28; abundance: -; j_gene: TRBJ1-1; CDR3aa: CASQDRVDTEAFF; CDR3nt: TGTGCCAGCCAGGACAGGGTAGACACTGAAGCTTTCTTT
d_gene: -; v_gene: TRBV5-1; abundance: -; j_gene: TRBJ2-1; CDR3aa: CASSLTWGSSYNEQFF; CDR3nt: TGCGCCAGCAGCTTGACGTGGGGATCCTCCTACAATGAGCAGTTCTTC
d_gene: TRBD2; v_gene: TRBV10-2; abundance: -; j_gene: TRBJ2-4; CDR3aa: CASSEFQQGGRFIQYF; CDR3nt: TGCGCCAGCAGTGAGTTTCAGCAGGGCGGGAGATTCATTCAGTACTTC
d_gene: TRBD1; v_gene: TRBV6-6; abundance: -; j_gene: TRBJ1-1; CDR3aa: CASSYDQGAGEAFF; CDR3nt: TGTGCCAGCAGTTACGACCAGGGGGCCGGTGAAGCTTTCTTT
d_gene: -; v_gene: TRBV10-3; abundance: -; j_gene: TRBJ1-1; CDR3aa: CAISEATGQGNTEAFF; CDR3nt: TGTGCCATCAGTGAGGCGACCGGGCAGGGGAACACTGAAGCTTTCTTT
d_gene: -; v_gene: TRBV28; abundance: -; j_gene: TRBJ1-2; CDR3aa: CASSLNSGRPSRSRGYTF; CDR3nt: TGTGCCAGCAGTTTAAACTCTGGGCGGCCGAGCCGCTCTAGGGGCTACACCTTC
d_gene: -; v_gene: TRBV28; abundance: -; j_gene: TRBJ1-1; CDR3aa: CASSLRQTEAFF; CDR3nt: TGTGCCAGCAGTTTGCGACAGACTGAAGCTTTCTTT
d_gene: TRBD2; v_gene: TRBV5-1; abundance: -; j_gene: TRBJ2-7; CDR3aa: CASSSPPGLAGAREQYF; CDR3nt: TGCGCCAGCAGCTCCCCCCCGGGACTAGCGGGAGCTCGCGAGCAGTACTTC
d_gene: TRBD1; v_gene: TRBV28; abundance: -; j_gene: TRBJ2-7; CDR3aa: CASSVTGLRGEQYF; CDR3nt: TGTGCCAGCAGTGTGACAGGGCTCCGGGGCGAGCAGTACTTC
d_gene: TRBD1; v_gene: TRBV14; abundance: -; j_gene: TRBJ1-5; CDR3aa: CASSQGQGQPQHF; CDR3nt: TGTGCCAGCAGCCAAGGACAGGGTCAGCCCCAGCATTTT
d_gene: -; v_gene: TRBV29-1; abundance: -; j_gene: TRBJ2-1; CDR3aa: CSVWGVTEQFF; CDR3nt: TGCAGCGTCTGGGGAGTAACTGAGCAGTTCTTC
d_gene: TRBD1; v_gene: TRBV5-1; abundance: once; j_gene: TRBJ1-1; CDR3aa: CASSSQGAEAFF; CDR3nt: TGCGCCAGCAGCTCGCAGGGGGCTGAAGCTTTCTTT
d_gene: TRBD1; v_gene: TRBV18; abundance: -; j_gene: TRBJ2-3; CDR3aa: CASSPYRQGSTDTQYF; CDR3nt: TGTGCCAGCTCACCATACCGACAGGGGAGCACAGATACGCAGTATTTT
d_gene: -; v_gene: TRBV28; abundance: once; j_gene: TRBJ1-1; CDR3aa: CASLGNSQLNSF; CDR3nt: TGTGCCAGCCTAGGAAACAGTCAATTAAATTCCTTT
d_gene: -; v_gene: TRBV5-1; abundance: -; j_gene: TRBJ2-1; CDR3aa: CASSTSGGGISTYNEQFF; CDR3nt: TGCGCCAGCAGCACCTCAGGGGGGGGAATCAGCACCTACAATGAGCAGTTCTTC